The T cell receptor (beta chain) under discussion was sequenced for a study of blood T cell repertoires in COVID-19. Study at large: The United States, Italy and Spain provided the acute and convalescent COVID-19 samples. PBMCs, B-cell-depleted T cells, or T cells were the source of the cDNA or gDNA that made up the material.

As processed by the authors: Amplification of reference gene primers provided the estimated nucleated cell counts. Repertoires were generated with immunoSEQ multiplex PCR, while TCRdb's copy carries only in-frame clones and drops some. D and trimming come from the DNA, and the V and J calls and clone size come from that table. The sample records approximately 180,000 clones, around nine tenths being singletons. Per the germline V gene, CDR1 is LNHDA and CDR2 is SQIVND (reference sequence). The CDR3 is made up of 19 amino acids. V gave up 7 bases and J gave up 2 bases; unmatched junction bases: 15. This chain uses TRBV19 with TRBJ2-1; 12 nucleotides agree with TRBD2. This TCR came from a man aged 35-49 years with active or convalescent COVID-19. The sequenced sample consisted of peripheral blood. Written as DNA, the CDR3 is TGTGCCAGTAAACGGACTAGCGGGGCGTCGTTGGGGGCCTACAATGAGCAGTTCTTC. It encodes CASKRTSGASLGAYNEQFF.